This T cell receptor (beta chain) originates from a study of cytomegalovirus exposure and HLA in healthy donors. Study observations and caveats: Later genetic work tied a missense DCLRE1C variant to beta-chain V and J trimming.

Note on this clone: Its antigen is undetermined.

It was with 60 Vbeta and 13 Jbeta primers that the PCR ran. Repertoires were generated with immunoSEQ multiplex PCR, while TCRdb's copy carries only in-frame clones and drops some. The sample yields around 160,000 clones, 80% to 90% seen once. The germline V and J ends were trimmed by 0 bases and 6 bases, with 4 bases remaining between them. This CDR3 comprises 11 residues. The germline CDR1 and CDR2 sequences are SGHRS and YFSETQ. This receptor was obtained from a man aged 18 to 29 in good health and CMV-seropositive. Sequencing used PBMCs. This chain connects TRBV5-1 to TRBJ2-7; D uncertain. CDR3 loop: CASSLVGEQYF. The CDR3 nucleotides are TGCGCCAGCAGCTTGGTCGGCGAGCAGTACTTC.